Described below is a single T cell receptor beta chain sequence and its context. The target antigen is unknown. The germline V and J ends were trimmed by 6 bases and 4 bases, with 13 bases remaining between them. This CDR3 spans 14 amino acids. Germline V gene lookup returns CDR1 SGHTA and CDR2 FQGNSA. This table comes from immunoSEQ multiplex PCR, and its TCRdb copy is limited to in-frame clones, with some not included. Of approximately 77,000 clones in the sample, about 92% were seen once. This entry comes from a study of brain T cells in children with intractable seizures. Study-level results: Clones missing pre-surgery may reflect undersampling of that blood sample.

This sequence joins TRBV7-2 and TRBJ1-5; D gene ambiguous. The input for sequencing was peripheral blood, taken at surgery. This clonotype was sampled from a boy younger than two with tuberous sclerosis and intractable seizures. The CDR3 nucleotides are TGTGCCAGCAGGGGCGCATTGGGGAATCAGCCCCAGCATTTT. Translated, it gives CASRGALGNQPQHF.